What follows describes a single T cell receptor beta chain. Its antigen is unknown. Per-base qualities were not stored, and no clone one base away is much larger. Sequencing instrument: Illumina HiSeq 2500. The raw public reads went through TCRdb reprocessing: fastp at Q25, MiXCR clone calling, in-frame beta chains kept. Every entry covers one CDR3 protein and lists the most common genes and DNA from its rows. In this sample the table shows over a thousand distinct CDR3 sequences, under 25% of which occur a single time. Of the sample, about 17% is held by the ten largest clones. The cysteine opens and the phenylalanine closes a CDR3 of 18 amino acids. Only CDR3 DNA is held: 54 bases, read in frame from base 1. V gives up 6 bases and J gives up 0 bases, and the segment between their germline ends measures 22 bases. According to the germline V gene, CDR1 reads MNHEY and CDR2 reads SVGAGI. The entry originates in a study (dated by TCRdb to 2016 to 2017). In the study overall: Human CD8+ TCR repertoires recognizing immunodominant viral antigens were characterized by means of sequence and structural analyses. Summary of the overall study and its limitations: CD8+ TCR repertoires specific to different immunodominant viral antigens were reported to be distinct from each other and highly diverse.

Source material: CD8+ T cells (not recorded whether cultured). This sequence originates from a female donor. The receptor chain draws on TRBV6-5 and TRBJ2-3, with TRBD1 perhaps the D gene, on 6 matching bases. The CDR3 reads CASSLQGLESSSTDTQYF. Read as DNA, the sequence is TGTGCCAGCAGCCTACAGGGATTGGAGAGTTCTAGCACAGATACGCAGTATTTT.